A single sample is the source of the 13 T cell receptor beta chains below, sequenced in a study of vaccination and CD4 T cells after COVID-19. The antigens for these receptors are not known. Regarding treatment: approximately 10-day PBMC culture with coronavirus spike peptide pools or control peptides (ViraFEST assay). Prior to the COVID-19 pandemic (2011-2018), the unexposed donor's CD4+ T cells were collected. With the Oncomine TCR Beta short-read assay, DNA from cultured CD4+ T cells was sequenced. DNA came from CD4+ T cells after culture. Each CDR3 protein is one row after TCRdb ran MiXCR on the PCR reads. The sample records 10,000 or so distinct CDR3 sequences, over 30% being singletons. The specimen sequenced was CD4+ T cells from blood, cultured in vitro. The receptors were sampled from a human donor in good health.

CDR3 residues: CASNPRQAPAYSNQPQHF. The CDR3 DNA follows: TGTGCCAGCAACCCTCGACAGGCCCCAGCTTATAGCAATCAGCCCCAGCATTTT. This chain links TRBV28 with TRBJ1-5; D is possibly TRBD1 (6 bases). The CDR3 consists of 18 residues. Germline V gene lookup returns CDR1 MDHEN and CDR2 SYDVKM. With 7 bases removed from V and 0 bases from J, the gap between germline ends came to 22 bases.

A few counts support this clonotype. This chain uses TRBV7-2 with TRBJ1-2, with 8 nucleotides matching TRBD1. J lost 8 bases, V lost 4 bases, and 6 bases had no gene match. Germline loops: CDR1 SGHTA, CDR2 FQGNSA. The length of the CDR3 is 13 residues. For the CDR3, the DNA is TGTGCCAGCAGCTCCCAGGGGGCGGCAGGCTACACCTTC. Encoded protein: CASSSQGAAGYTF.

This clonotype has a handful of counts. This chain connects TRBV7-2 to TRBJ1-6, with 7 bases identical to TRBD1. The CDR3 spans 18 residues. V lost 3 bases to trimming and J lost 0 bases; unmatched junction nucleotides: 8. CDR1 and CDR2 from the germline V gene are SGHTA and FQGNSA. The CDR3 nucleotides are TGTGCCAGCAGCTTCCACCCGGGACAGAGCTCCTATAATTCACCCCTCCACTTT. It specifies CASSFHPGQSSYNSPLHF.

The chain has TRBV5-1 and TRBJ2-5; the match to TRBD1 covers 7 bases. The germline V gene has CDR1 SGHRS and CDR2 YFSETQ. The CDR3 is made up of 15 amino acids. V trimming: 4 bases; J trimming: 5 bases; junction bases outside the gene matches: 11. CDR3 nucleotide sequence: TGCGCCAGCAGCCCCGACCCGACAGGGTTGGAGACCCAGTACTTC. This translates into CASSPDPTGLETQYF.

This clonotype was observed a few times. This chain uses TRBV7-9 with TRBJ2-1; TRBD2 agrees at 7 bases. CDR1 is SEHNR and CDR2 is FQNEAQ in the germline V gene (reference sequence). The CDR3 length is 17 residues. Germline trimming cut 5 bases from V and 0 bases from J; bases unmatched to any gene: 10. The CDR3 protein is CASSPPASGASYNEQFF. CDR3 coding DNA: TGTGCCAGCAGCCCACCTGCAAGCGGGGCCTCCTACAATGAGCAGTTCTTC.

This clonotype was observed a handful of times. Here the CDR3 DNA reads TGCGCCAGCAGTACTACAGGGGGCGCGGACGGCTACACCTTC. Translating it yields CASSTTGGADGYTF. The chain recombines TRBV5-1 with TRBJ1-2, with 9 bases lining up with TRBD1. The V segment lost 5 bases and the J segment 8 bases; nucleotides outside the gene matches: 10. The CDR3 has 14 residues. The germline V gene encodes CDR1 SGHRS and CDR2 YFSETQ. Full variable domain (missing parts from reference TRBV5-1 and TRBJ1-2): KAGVTQTPRYLIKTRGQQVTLSCSPISGHRSVSWYQQTPGQGLQFLFEYFSETQRNKGNFPGRFSGRQFSNSRSEMNVSTLELGDSALYLCASSTTGGADGYTFGSGTRLTVV.

The rearrangement joins TRBV6-5 to TRBJ1-1; tentatively, D is TRBD1 (6 bases). This CDR3 region has 13 residues. V was clipped by 0 bases and J by 5 bases, with 7 bases between them. The germline CDR1 and CDR2 sequences are MNHEY and SVGAGI. CDR3 sequence reads: CASSYSTGTEAFF. In nucleotides, the CDR3 is TGTGCCAGCAGTTACTCGACAGGAACTGAAGCTTTCTTT.

The chain uses TRBV7-9 and TRBJ2-7; perhaps D is TRBD1 or TRBD2 (5 bases each). Germline CDR1 and CDR2: SEHNR and FQNEAQ (reference sequence). V shed 5 bases and J shed 6 bases, with 20 bases lying between them. The length of the CDR3 is 15 residues. Here the CDR3 DNA reads TGTGCCAGCAGCACAGCAATAAGGGGAGAAGGCGAGCAGTACTTC. Amino acids: CASSTAIRGEGEQYF.

Remarks on this clonotype: Relative to the germline gene, one junction end is altered; a read error may explain this. The chain is built from TRBV10-3 and TRBJ2-7; TRBD2 matches at 10 bases. This CDR3 region has 14 residues. The germline V gene encodes CDR1 ENHRY and CDR2 SYGVKD. As DNA, the CDR3 is TGTGCCATCGGGGCTAGCGGGAGAAACTACGAGCAATACTTC. This encodes CAIGASGRNYEQYF.

The rearrangement uses TRBV11-3 and TRBJ2-1, with 14 bases lining up with TRBD2. CDR1 SGHNT and CDR2 YENEEA come from the germline V gene. The J segment lost 5 bases and the V segment lost 5 bases, leaving 11 bases of the junction unmatched. CDR3 length: 18 residues. The CDR3 sequence: CASSAPGLAGDLNNEQFF. The CDR3 nucleotides are TGTGCCAGCAGCGCCCCGGGACTAGCGGGAGACCTTAACAATGAGCAGTTCTTC.

The V call is TRBV28, the J call TRBJ1-3; no clear D. Germline CDR1 reads MDHEN; CDR2 reads SYDVKM. This CDR3 is 15 amino acids long. V was shortened by 3 bases and J by 5 bases, with 14 bases between the two germline ends. The CDR3 sequence is CASSLGIPGRNTIYF. The CDR3 nucleotides are TGTGCCAGCAGTTTGGGGATACCGGGGAGAAACACCATATATTTT.

This clonotype came up a few times. V usage is TRBV7-2 and J usage is TRBJ1-2; perhaps TRBD1 as D (5 bases). The germline CDR1 and CDR2 sequences are SGHTA and FQGNSA. This CDR3 spans 13 amino acids. The ends were cut back, 1 base at V and 4 bases at J, with 7 bases in the middle. CDR3 nucleotides: TGTGCCAGCAGCTTAGGGGGCAGCTATGGCTACACCTTC. This encodes CASSLGGSYGYTF.

This clonotype qualifies as medium-sized. The J gene is TRBJ2-3, the V gene TRBV15; D tentatively reads TRBD1 or TRBD2 (6 bases each). Germline lookup yields CDR1 LNHNV and CDR2 YYDKDF (reference sequence). The CDR3 consists of 15 residues. V lost 2 bases, J lost 9 bases, and 18 bases lay in between. The CDR3 loop reads CATSRRGVDSLTQYF. In DNA, the CDR3 is TGTGCCACCAGCAGACGCGGGGTGGACAGCCTAACGCAGTATTTT.